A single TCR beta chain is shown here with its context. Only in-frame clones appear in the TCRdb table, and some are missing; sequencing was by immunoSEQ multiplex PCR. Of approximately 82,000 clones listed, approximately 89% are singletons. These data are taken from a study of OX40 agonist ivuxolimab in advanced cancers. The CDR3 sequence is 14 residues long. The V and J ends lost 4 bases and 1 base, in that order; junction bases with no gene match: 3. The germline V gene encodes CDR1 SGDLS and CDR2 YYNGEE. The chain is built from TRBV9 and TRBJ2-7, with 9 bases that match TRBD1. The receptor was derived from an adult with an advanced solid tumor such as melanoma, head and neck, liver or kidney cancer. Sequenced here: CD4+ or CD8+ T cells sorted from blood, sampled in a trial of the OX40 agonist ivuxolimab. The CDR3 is CASSMGQGSYEQYF. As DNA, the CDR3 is TGTGCCAGCAGCATGGGACAGGGTTCCTACGAGCAGTACTTC. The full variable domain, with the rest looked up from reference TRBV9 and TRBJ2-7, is DSGVTQTPKHLITATGQRVTLRCSPRSGDLSVYWYQQSLDQGLQFLIQYYNGEERAKGNILERFSAQQFPDLHSELNLSSLELGDSALYFCASSMGQGSYEQYFGPGTRLTVT.